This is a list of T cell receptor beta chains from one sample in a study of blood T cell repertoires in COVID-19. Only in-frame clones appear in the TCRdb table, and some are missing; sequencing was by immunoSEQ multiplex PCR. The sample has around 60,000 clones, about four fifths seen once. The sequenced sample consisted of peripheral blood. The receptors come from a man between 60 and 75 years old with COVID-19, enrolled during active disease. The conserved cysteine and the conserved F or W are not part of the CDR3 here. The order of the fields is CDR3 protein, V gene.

CDR3 protein: SGRFYNEQF
V gene: TRBV20-1

CDR3 protein: ASSFTTTTDTQY
V gene: TRBV6-6

CDR3 protein: ASSLFLAPPREQY
V gene: TRBV5-4

CDR3 protein: ASSLAGGRTDTQY
V gene: TRBV7-7

CDR3 protein: ASSLGLAGGYTDTQY
V gene: TRBV3-1/TRBV3-2

CDR3 protein: ASSLVDRVDYGYT
V gene: TRBV11-2

CDR3 protein: ASSAGSYEQY
V gene: TRBV2

CDR3 protein: ASRGTGGAQPQH
V gene: TRBV10-3

CDR3 protein: ASSGGGAETYGYT
V gene: TRBV19

CDR3 protein: ASSAFGDTEETQY
V gene: TRBV5-6

CDR3 protein: ASSLTGDQPQH
V gene: TRBV12-3/TRBV12-4

CDR3 protein: ASSTVLEAGELF
V gene: TRBV19

CDR3 protein: ASSLRGGLDGYT
V gene: TRBV11-2

CDR3 protein: ASSPRQEEAF
V gene: TRBV7-9

CDR3 protein: ASSEGGTPTDTQY
V gene: TRBV2

CDR3 protein: ASSKIGNGTGSGETQY
V gene: TRBV21-1

CDR3 protein: AWSTGTGGEKLF
V gene: TRBV30

CDR3 protein: ASSILTIIYEKLF
V gene: TRBV19

CDR3 protein: ASKLAGDQETQY
V gene: TRBV6-5

CDR3 protein: ASSPDWTEQPQH
V gene: TRBV7-9

CDR3 protein: ASSEYWGPEAF
V gene: TRBV25-1

CDR3 protein: ASSDLKAGDEKLF
V gene: TRBV10-2

CDR3 protein: ASAERGGAF
V gene: TRBV6-5

CDR3 protein: ASSIGTGRGYT
V gene: TRBV5-4

CDR3 protein: ASSLSPLVAKNIQY
V gene: TRBV5-4